Shown below are 5 T cell receptor beta chains from a single sample sequenced in a study of technical replicates of blood from a handful of donors (dated by TCRdb to about 2017). Libraries were made using the immunoSEQ multiplex PCR assay. The immuneACCESS repertoire file appears here via TCRdb, limited to in-frame rearrangements. These files lack a portion of the clones; in checked studies, under half of the deficit traces to unresolved V genes, and the cause of the others is not known. The sample contains approximately 49,000 clones, roughly 90% of them found a single time. Jointly, the top ten make up less than 5% of the sample. Sequencing was performed on PBMCs. Source of these receptors: a human donor in good health. Some clones in this sample may be carry-over from other donors' samples.

V and J are TRBV5-4 and TRBJ2-3; 15 bases align to TRBD2. Trimming at V came to 5 bases and at J to 1 base, leaving 5 bases not matched to a gene. Germline V gene sequence: CDR1 SGHNT, CDR2 YYREEE (reference sequence). This CDR3 comprises 17 residues. The CDR3 sequence is CASRGTSGRWGTDTQYF. In nucleotides, the CDR3 is TGTGCCAGCAGGGGGACTAGCGGGAGGTGGGGCACAGATACGCAGTATTTT.

CDR3 sequence reads: CASSLQGAIYEQYF. CDR3 sequence (DNA): TGTGCCAGCTCATTACAGGGGGCGATCTACGAGCAGTACTTC. The chain employs TRBV18 and TRBJ2-7, with 9 bases lining up with TRBD1. This CDR3 region has 14 residues. V lost 5 bases, J lost 3 bases, and 5 bases stayed unmatched. Germline V gives CDR1 KGHSH, CDR2 LQKENI.

This chain connects TRBV4-2 to TRBJ1-1; D is possibly TRBD1 (5 bases). This CDR3 contains 16 residues. Trimming stripped 1 base from V and 1 base from J, with 13 bases between. Germline CDR1 reads LGHNA; CDR2 reads YNFKEQ. CDR3 protein: CASSQVNAGPNTEAFF. The CDR3 bases are TGTGCCAGCAGCCAAGTTAATGCAGGGCCGAACACTGAAGCTTTCTTT.

The CDR3 is CASSLGLPTDYGYTF. CDR3 nucleotides: TGCGCCAGCAGCCTGGGGCTACCAACGGACTATGGCTACACCTTC. J is TRBJ1-2 and V is TRBV4-1; D may be TRBD1 (5 bases). Germline V gene sequence: CDR1 MGHRA, CDR2 YSYEKL. Trimming removed 4 bases at V and 3 bases at J, with 15 bases between. The CDR3 consists of 15 residues.

The chain carries TRBV7-2 and TRBJ1-6; D is perhaps TRBD1 (5 bases). V was trimmed by 6 bases and J by 7 bases, leaving 22 bases between them. Looked up from germline, CDR1 is SGHTA and CDR2 is FQGNSA. This CDR3 has 17 residues. The CDR3, as DNA: TGTGCCAGCAGATTCCGGGGCTGGGGAGGACAAAATTCACCCCTCCACTTT. It encodes CASRFRGWGGQNSPLHF.